This is a list of T cell receptor beta chains from one sample in a study of cytomegalovirus exposure and HLA in healthy donors. Assay used: immunoSEQ multiplex PCR; TCRdb lists only in-frame clones, some missing. The sample holds around 89,000 clones, roughly 80% seen once. Material: PBMCs. The receptors come from a girl aged 2 to 10 in good health and CMV-seropositive. CDR3s include the opening cysteine and the closing phenylalanine or tryptophan. Fields, in order: CDR3 DNA, CDR3 protein, J gene, V gene, clone size, D gene. A D gene is named only where the DNA matches it firmly. Rows give clone size only sometimes, using once, few, many, or a class for an expanded clone.

TGTGCCAGCAGCTTGAGTAGTCTAGCGGGAGTAAGGGAGACCCAGTACTTC CASSLSSLAGVRETQYF TRBJ2-5 TRBV5-8 . TRBD2
TGTGCCAGCAGCCGGGATCCGACCACAGATACGCAGTATTTT CASSRDPTTDTQYF TRBJ2-3 TRBV7-9 . .
TGTGGGGGACAGCGCAATCAGCCCCAGCATTTT CGGQRNQPQHF TRBJ1-5 TRBV19 . TRBD1
TGCGCCAGCAGCTTGTATCAGGGGCACTACGAGCAGTACTTC CASSLYQGHYEQYF TRBJ2-7 TRBV5-1 . .
TGTGCCAGTACCTTCCTAGGGGGGGCGGAACAGCCCCAGCATTTT CASTFLGGAEQPQHF TRBJ1-5 TRBV19 . .
TGTGCCAGCAGCACCCGACTAGCGGCAAGCGATGAGCAGTTCTTC CASSTRLAASDEQFF TRBJ2-1 TRBV4-2 . TRBD2
TGTGCCAGCAGTGAAGGTGGGCCTAATGAAAAACTGTTTTTT CASSEGGPNEKLFF TRBJ1-4 TRBV6-1 . .
TGTGCCAGCAGTAGAGACAGGGGCGAAAAACTGTTTTTT CASSRDRGEKLFF TRBJ1-4 TRBV25-1 . TRBD1
TGCGCCAGCAGCTCCCTTTCTAGCGGAGAGGAGACCCAGTACTTC CASSSLSSGEETQYF TRBJ2-5 TRBV5-1 . TRBD2
TGTGCCCGAGGGATACGGGAGGTCCGCGGTGGCTACACCTTC CARGIREVRGGYTF TRBJ1-2 TRBV30 . .
TGCAGCGTTGAAACAGTCTCCCCCCTGAACTATGGCTACACCTTC CSVETVSPLNYGYTF TRBJ1-2 TRBV29-1 . .
TGTGCCAGCAGCCCCGGGATCGGATACTACGAGCAGTACTTC CASSPGIGYYEQYF TRBJ2-7 TRBV5-6 . .
TGTGCCAGCAGACCGACCAGGGCAGGGGTCAATGAGCAGTTCTTC CASRPTRAGVNEQFF TRBJ2-1 TRBV5-8 . .
TGCGCCAGCAGCCCCGGACAGGGGCCTAACCAAGAGACCCAGTACTTC CASSPGQGPNQETQYF TRBJ2-5 TRBV5-1 once TRBD1
TGCAGCGTTCCCCAGGGGGGCACTGAAGCTTTCTTT CSVPQGGTEAFF TRBJ1-1 TRBV29-1 once TRBD1
TGTGCCAGCATCCCGTGGGCGGGAGGGAGGAATGAGCAGTTCTTC CASIPWAGGRNEQFF TRBJ2-1 TRBV28 . TRBD2
TGTGCCTGGAGTGGGCGGCAGGGGTACGAGCAGTACTTC CAWSGRQGYEQYF TRBJ2-7 TRBV30 . .
TGTGCCAGCAGTCATCCCGAAGACAACACTGAGGCTTTCTTT CASSHPEDNTEAFF TRBJ1-1 TRBV6-5 . .
TGTGCCAGCAGTCGATCCCAGGGTGGCGATCAGCCCCAGCATTTT CASSRSQGGDQPQHF TRBJ1-5 TRBV9 once .
TGCGCCAGCAGCTTGCTAACGCAAAATGAGCAGTTCTTC CASSLLTQNEQFF TRBJ2-1 TRBV5-1 . .
TGTGCCAGCAGCTTAGCGGCTCGGAGACTAGCGGGAGAAGTCCCCTACAATGAGCAGTTCTTC CASSLAARRLAGEVPYNEQFF TRBJ2-1 TRBV7-4 . TRBD2
TGTGCCAGCAGCAAATGCCCTAGCGGGAGGGTTCCATACTTC CASSKCPSGRVPYF TRBJ2-7 TRBV21-1 few .
TGCGCCAGCAGCGTACTGAATTGGGACAGGGTAACGTACGAGCAGTACTTC CASSVLNWDRVTYEQYF TRBJ2-7 TRBV5-1 . TRBD1
TGTGCCAGCAGCTGGAAGGGACTAGCAGAACAAGAGACCCAGTACTTC CASSWKGLAEQETQYF TRBJ2-5 TRBV5-4 . TRBD2
TGTGCCAGCAGACGACGACAGGGGACCTACGAGCAGTACTTC CASRRRQGTYEQYF TRBJ2-7 TRBV6-1 few TRBD1
TGTGCCAGCAGCCCCGCGGGAGCGGTCACAGATACGCAGTATTTT CASSPAGAVTDTQYF TRBJ2-3 TRBV7-9 . TRBD2
TGTGCCAGCAGCCCCGTCCTGGACAGGGGACGCCCGAACACTGAAGCTTTCTTT CASSPVLDRGRPNTEAFF TRBJ1-1 TRBV7-9 once TRBD1
TGTGCCAGCAGGGCGGAGCCCCACACCGGGGAGCTGTTTTTT CASRAEPHTGELFF TRBJ2-2 TRBV6-4 . .
TGTGCCAGCATTTTGACAGCTTACTATGGCTACACCTTC CASILTAYYGYTF TRBJ1-2 TRBV6-1 . .
TGCGCCAGCAGCCAGGGACAGGGCGCAGATACGCAGTATTTT CASSQGQGADTQYF TRBJ2-3 TRBV5-1 . TRBD1
TGCGCCAGCAGCGGACTAGCGGGAGGGCCATCAGATACGCAGTATTTT CASSGLAGGPSDTQYF TRBJ2-3 TRBV5-1 . TRBD2
TGTGCCAGCAGCTTAGGACAGCTCTCCTACGAGCAGTACTTC CASSLGQLSYEQYF TRBJ2-7 TRBV7-9 . .
TGTGCCAGCAGTTTTTTCAATTTCCGGGGGTCCACTGAAGCTTTCTTT CASSFFNFRGSTEAFF TRBJ1-1 TRBV27 . .
TGCGCCAGCAGCCAAGATTTTGAGACCGGGGAGCTGTTTTTT CASSQDFETGELFF TRBJ2-2 TRBV4-3 . .
TGTGCCAGCAGCTTGGAGGGGTTACTTGACAATGAGCAGTTCTTC CASSLEGLLDNEQFF TRBJ2-1 TRBV5-8 . .
TGTGCCTGGCATACAGGTTTTCGGGGGGTTTGGATGAGCTTT CAWHTGFRGVWMSF TRBJ1-1 TRBV30 once .
TGTGCCAGCAGTCCCCTAGCCAAAAACATTCAGTACTTC CASSPLAKNIQYF TRBJ2-4 TRBV6-5 . .
TGTGCCAGCAGCAGGAGGGTCCTATATGGCTACACCTTC CASSRRVLYGYTF TRBJ1-2 TRBV7-9 . .
TGTGCCAGCAGCTTAGAACTTCGAAAAGAAGATACGCAGTATTTT CASSLELRKEDTQYF TRBJ2-3 TRBV7-2 . .
TGTGCCAGCAGTGGGACAGGGGACCAGCCCCAGCATTTT CASSGTGDQPQHF TRBJ1-5 TRBV7-9 . TRBD1
TGCAGCGTTGACCTCGGGGCAGGGGGCGCCGGAGGTGGCTACACCTTC CSVDLGAGGAGGGYTF TRBJ1-2 TRBV29-1 . TRBD1
TGTGCCAGCAGCCCCAGGGCCGGGGGCTACACCTTC CASSPRAGGYTF TRBJ1-2 TRBV7-8 once .
TGTGCCTGGAGACAGTCCTCTGGAAACACCATATATTTT CAWRQSSGNTIYF TRBJ1-3 TRBV30 . .
TGTGCCAGCAGCTTAGGAGCCTACGAGCAGTACTTC CASSLGAYEQYF TRBJ2-7 TRBV7-8 . .
TGTGCCAGTACCGAAGGCCGGGGGAGCGCTCAGCCCCAGCATTTT CASTEGRGSAQPQHF TRBJ1-5 TRBV19 few .
TGTGCCAGTAGTCCGCGGACAGGGAGAGGTGGTAGCTATGGCTACACCTTC CASSPRTGRGGSYGYTF TRBJ1-2 TRBV19 . TRBD1
TGCGCCAGCAGCCAAGAGACAGGGCCAATCTATGGCTACACCTTC CASSQETGPIYGYTF TRBJ1-2 TRBV4-1 . TRBD1
TGTGCCAGCCCAGGCAATGAGCAGTTCTTC CASPGNEQFF TRBJ2-1 TRBV2 . .
TGTGCCAGCAGTACAGGGTACCAAGAGACCCAGTACTTC CASSTGYQETQYF TRBJ2-5 TRBV2 . .